These 32 T cell receptor beta chains were sequenced from one sample in a study of blood T cell repertoires in COVID-19. Profiled with immunoSEQ multiplex PCR; TCRdb holds only in-frame clones, not every one. The sample lists just over 300,000 clones, 80% to 90% occurring once. Sequenced material: PBMCs or T cells enriched from blood (not recorded which). These receptors originate from a man aged 25-40 years who had recovered from COVID-19.

J is TRBJ2-1 and V is TRBV7-2; the match to TRBD2 covers 13 bases. J gave up 3 bases and V 5 bases, and 7 bases lay outside the gene matches. Germline V gene lookup returns CDR1 SGHTA and CDR2 FQGNSA. The CDR3 runs 17 residues. Here the CDR3 reads CASSRTSGGAGYNEQFF. The CDR3 nucleotides read TGTGCCAGCAGCCGCACTAGCGGGGGGGCGGGCTACAATGAGCAGTTCTTC.

The CDR3 reads CASGNTEAFF. The DNA for the CDR3 is TGTGCCAGCGGGAACACTGAAGCTTTCTTT. The chain links TRBV10-3 to TRBJ1-1; no clear D gene. The V end lost 10 bases, the J end lost 1 base, and 4 bases lay between the germline ends. CDR1 ENHRY and CDR2 SYGVKD come from the germline V gene. The CDR3 loop spans 10 amino acids.

The chain joins TRBV3-1 (or the pseudogene TRBV3-2) to TRBJ1-2; D is unresolved. This CDR3 region has 11 residues. The V gene lost 4 bases and the J gene lost 5 bases, with 5 bases spanning the gap. Germline V gene sequence: CDR1 LGHDT, CDR2 YNNKEL (reference sequence). For the CDR3, the DNA is TGTGCCAGCAGCCGGCAGTATGGCTACACCTTC. Encoded protein: CASSRQYGYTF.

V and J are TRBV3-1 (or the pseudogene TRBV3-2) and TRBJ1-2; no clear D gene. CDR3 length: 16 amino acids. The germline V and J ends were trimmed by 0 bases and 0 bases, with 11 bases remaining between them. Germline CDR1 is LGHDT and CDR2 is YNNKEL (reference sequence). The CDR3 DNA reads as TGTGCCAGCAGCCAAGATCTATGGTCAACTAACTATGGCTACACCTTC. Amino acids: CASSQDLWSTNYGYTF.

This clone turned up a few times. This chain connects TRBV7-9 to TRBJ1-2, with 7 bases identical to TRBD1. V gave up 5 bases and J gave up 7 bases; unmatched junction bases: 13. Germline V gene lookup returns CDR1 SEHNR and CDR2 FQNEAQ (reference sequence). This CDR3 comprises 15 residues. The CDR3 sequence is CASSPREGAVSGYTF. The CDR3 DNA sequence: TGTGCCAGCAGCCCCCGGGAGGGGGCAGTAAGTGGCTACACCTTC. Drawing the rest from reference TRBV7-9 and TRBJ1-2, the complete variable domain is DTGVSQNPRHKITKRGQNVTFRCDPISEHNRLYWYRQTLGQGPEFLTYFQNEAQLEKSRLLSDRFSAERPKGSFSTLEIQRTEQGDSAMYLCASSPREGAVSGYTFGSGTRLTVV.

CDR3 sequence reads: CASRNRGRVSGYTF. The CDR3 nucleotides read TGTGCCAGCAGGAACAGGGGGCGCGTGAGTGGCTACACCTTC. The V call is TRBV6-5, the J call TRBJ1-2; TRBD1 matches 9 bases. This CDR3 has 14 residues. Germline V CDR1 and CDR2: MNHEY, SVGAGI. V was pared by 6 bases and J by 7 bases, with 9 bases of the junction left unmatched.

The chain carries TRBV4-3 and TRBJ2-1; TRBD1 aligns across 9 bases. Germline-derived CDR1 and CDR2 are LGHNA and YSLEER. The V gene end was trimmed by 6 bases and the J gene end by 8 bases; junction bases not matched to a gene: 11. The CDR3 has 15 amino acids. The CDR3 spells CASRYGQGSGHEQFF. The CDR3 bases are TGCGCCAGCAGGTATGGACAGGGGAGCGGGCATGAGCAGTTCTTC.

This clone was counted only a few times. The chain links TRBV30 to TRBJ1-1, with D possibly being TRBD1 (5 bases). CDR3 length: 16 amino acids. Between the trimmed V and J ends, which lost 4 bases and 0 bases, there was a span of 18 bases. The germline V gene has CDR1 GTSNPN and CDR2 SVGIG (reference sequence). The CDR3 nucleotides read TGTGCCTGGAACGGGGAGGACACCGGAATGAACACTGAAGCTTTCTTT. This sequence encodes CAWNGEDTGMNTEAFF.

The chain combines TRBV10-3 with TRBJ2-1, with a tentative D call TRBD1 (5 bases). V lost 0 bases to trimming and J lost 2 bases, with 8 bases between them. In germline, CDR1 is ENHRY, CDR2 SYGVKD. The CDR3 runs to 15 residues. Written as DNA, the CDR3 is TGTGCCATCAGTGAGTCAGGGGTTACCTACAATGAGCAGTTCTTC. Its protein is CAISESGVTYNEQFF.

As regards this clone: This sample includes further DNA sequences coding for the same CDR3. This chain uses TRBV6-5 with TRBJ1-1, with D uncertain. The CDR3 covers 13 residues. The V and J ends lost 3 bases and 2 bases respectively, with 7 bases between them. Germline lookup yields CDR1 MNHEY and CDR2 SVGAGI. CDR3 in amino acids: CASSYTVNTEAFF. CDR3 sequence (DNA): TGTGCCAGCAGTTATACAGTAAACACTGAAGCTTTCTTT.

The V gene is TRBV5-5, the J gene TRBJ2-4; the match to TRBD1 covers 8 bases. Germline CDR1 and CDR2: SGHKS and YYEKEE (reference sequence). CDR3 size: 14 residues. With V trimmed by 1 base and J by 4 bases, 1 base remained unmatched. The CDR3 loop is CASSLQGAKNIQYF. In DNA form, the CDR3 reads TGTGCCAGCAGCTTGCAGGGGGCGAAAAACATTCAGTACTTC. Variable domain in full (rest from reference TRBV5-5 and TRBJ2-4): DAGVTQSPTHLIKTRGQQVTLRCSPISGHKSVSWYQQVLGQGPQFIFQYYEKEERGRGNFPDRFSARQFPNYSSELNVNALLLGDSALYLCASSLQGAKNIQYFGAGTRLSVL.

The chain employs TRBV2 and TRBJ2-3; 9 bases are a match to TRBD1. Germline values: CDR1 SNHLY, CDR2 FYNNEI. This CDR3 contains 16 residues. V gave up 7 bases and J gave up 7 bases; unmatched junction bases: 15. CDR3 nucleotides: TGTGCCAGCATAGGCTTAACAGGGGGCAGTTCGAATACGCAGTATTTT. This sequence encodes CASIGLTGGSSNTQYF.

This clone was detected once. The chain uses TRBV7-5 and TRBJ1-5; whether TRBD1, the table's D call, matches the DNA was not checked. TRBV7-5 counts as a pseudogene. The CDR3 consists of 13 residues. In nucleotides, the CDR3 is TGTGCCAGAAGCTTCCCAGGGAAGCAGCCCCAGCATTTT. It is translated as CARSFPGKQPQHF.

The V and J genes are TRBV13 and TRBJ2-1; D may be TRBD2 (7 bases). Trimming shortened V by 4 bases and J by 2 bases, and 21 bases separated the two germline ends. From germline, CDR1 is PRHDT and CDR2 FYEKMQ (reference sequence). This CDR3 is 18 amino acids long. This chain's CDR3 is CASSSQRWGGETYNEQFF. The CDR3 nucleotides read TGTGCCAGCAGCTCACAGCGATGGGGGGGCGAGACCTACAATGAGCAGTTCTTC.

The CDR3, as DNA: TGTGCCTGGAGTGTCGGAGGCAATCAGCCCCAGCATTTT. It translates to CAWSVGGNQPQHF. This chain connects TRBV30 to TRBJ1-5, with D uncertain. The germline gives CDR1 GTSNPN, CDR2 SVGIG (reference sequence). Trimming pared 0 bases from V and 2 bases from J, leaving 5 bases between. This CDR3 has 13 residues.

The rearrangement links TRBV6-5 to TRBJ1-2, with D possibly being TRBD1 (5 bases). Trimming took 6 bases from V and 4 from J, leaving 18 bases between them. The CDR3 length is 15 residues. Germline CDR1 MNHEY, CDR2 SVGAGI. CDR3 nucleotide sequence: TGTGCCAGCAGCCCCGGGGGGGGAGAGGGCTATGGCTACACCTTC. Translated: CASSPGGGEGYGYTF.

The chain joins TRBV7-3 to TRBJ2-1; 11 bases agree with TRBD2. Germline-derived CDR1 and CDR2 are SGHTA and FQGTGA. This CDR3 is 15 amino acids long. V dropped 3 bases and J dropped 7; count of bases not matched to a gene: 5. CDR3 loop: CASSFTSGGQNEQFF. The CDR3 DNA sequence: TGTGCCAGCAGCTTCACTAGCGGGGGTCAAAATGAGCAGTTCTTC.

The genes are TRBV24-1 and TRBJ2-5, with TRBD1 matching over 10 bases. The CDR3 has 15 residues. Losses at the gene ends were 3 bases for V and 4 bases for J; bases not matched to a gene: 4. Germline lookup yields CDR1 KGHDR and CDR2 SFDVKD. The CDR3: CATSDLRDRGETQYF. DNA for the CDR3: TGTGCCACCAGTGATCTCCGGGACAGGGGAGAGACCCAGTACTTC.

The rearrangement uses TRBV6-6 and TRBJ2-2, with 7 bases lining up with TRBD1. Germline V gene data show CDR1 as MNHNY and CDR2 as SVGAGI (reference sequence). The J segment lost 5 bases and the V segment lost 2 bases, leaving 2 bases of the junction unmatched. The CDR3 runs 14 residues. As DNA, the CDR3 is TGTGCCAGCAGTTACACGACAGGGACCGGGGAGCTGTTTTTT. This codes for CASSYTTGTGELFF.

V is TRBV6-6 and J is TRBJ2-2; D ambiguous. V gave up 7 bases and J gave up 5 bases, with 5 bases separating them. CDR3 length: 11 residues. CDR1 MNHNY and CDR2 SVGAGI come from the germline V gene (reference sequence). CDR3 protein: CASTLTGELFF. The CDR3 region has the DNA TGTGCCAGCACCCTAACCGGGGAGCTGTTTTTT.

This chain joins TRBV18 and TRBJ1-6; possibly TRBD1 for D (6 bases). Deletions cut 4 bases from V and 10 bases from J, with 11 bases between. This CDR3 has 13 residues. The germline V gene has CDR1 KGHSH and CDR2 LQKENI. CDR3: CASSRAGASPLHF. CDR3 DNA sequence: TGTGCCAGCTCACGTGCAGGGGCGTCACCCCTCCACTTT.

The chain couples TRBV10-3 to TRBJ1-2; D remains ambiguous. Germline V gene sequence: CDR1 ENHRY, CDR2 SYGVKD. Trimming cost V 2 bases and J 4 bases, with 5 bases left between them. The CDR3 loop spans 12 amino acids. The CDR3 coding sequence is TGTGCCATCAGTGAGCCTTCCTATGGCTACACCTTC. Its protein is CAISEPSYGYTF.

This chain uses TRBV27 with TRBJ2-7, with D perhaps matching TRBD1 (5 bases). Germline V gene lookup returns CDR1 MNHEY and CDR2 SMNVEV (reference sequence). This CDR3 spans 14 amino acids. Trimming removed 1 base from V and 5 bases from J, with 12 bases in between. The CDR3 nucleotides read TGTGCCAGCAGTTTATGGCAGGGCTCGAACGAGCAGTACTTC. Residues: CASSLWQGSNEQYF.

Points on this clone: Other DNA sequences in this specimen translate into the identical CDR3. The gene calls are TRBV5-4 and TRBJ1-1; D may be TRBD1 (5 bases). The CDR3 covers 14 residues. Germline lookup yields CDR1 SGHNT and CDR2 YYREEE (reference sequence). Trimming shortened V by 0 bases and J by 1 base, and 7 bases separated the two germline ends. The CDR3 loop reads CASSLGQKNTEAFF. CDR3 nucleotides: TGTGCCAGCAGCTTGGGACAGAAGAACACTGAAGCTTTCTTT.

The chain has TRBV6-6 and TRBJ2-6; TRBD1 might be the D (5 bases). The CDR3 has 19 residues. The germline V and J ends were trimmed by 5 bases and 0 bases, with 20 bases remaining between them. CDR1 is MNHNY, CDR2 SVGAGI, per germline (reference sequence). CDR3 bases: TGTGCCAGCAGTCCAAGGGTCGGACAAGTATCCTCTGGGGCCAACGTCCTGACTTTC. It specifies CASSPRVGQVSSGANVLTF.

This clone has only one observation. The chain carries TRBV21-1 and TRBJ1-2; no DNA check was done on the table's D call, TRBD1. TRBV21-1 is reported as a pseudogene. This CDR3 is 13 amino acids long. The CDR3 coding sequence is TGTGCCAGCAGCAATGGACAGGGAGATGGCTACACCTTC. Protein sequence: CASSNGQGDGYTF.

The chain uses TRBV19 and TRBJ1-1; maybe TRBD1 (5 bases). Germline CDR1 LNHDA, CDR2 SQIVND (reference sequence). V was clipped by 9 bases and J by 6 bases, with 11 bases between them. The CDR3 is made up of 11 amino acids. The CDR3 coding sequence is TGTGCCAGCGTACAAGGGGCTGAAGCTTTCTTT. It encodes CASVQGAEAFF.

The genes are TRBV5-1 and TRBJ2-7; 9 bases align to TRBD1. Germline V gene sequence: CDR1 SGHRS, CDR2 YFSETQ. Trimming took 4 bases from V and 6 from J; bases not matched to a gene: 8. The CDR3 consists of 14 residues. The CDR3 sequence: CASSQAGQGTEQYF. As DNA, the CDR3 is TGCGCCAGCAGCCAAGCGGGACAGGGCACCGAGCAGTACTTC.

The rearrangement joins TRBV4-3 to TRBJ1-1, with TRBD1 as a possible D gene (5 bases). CDR1 LGHNA and CDR2 YSLEER come from the germline V gene. The CDR3 sequence is 19 residues long. V lost 2 bases, J lost 1 base, and 23 bases lay in between. CDR3: CASSQRLVVQGGPNTEAFF. Written as DNA, the CDR3 is TGCGCCAGCAGCCAAAGGCTAGTTGTTCAGGGAGGACCGAACACTGAAGCTTTCTTT.

V is TRBV5-4 and J is TRBJ2-1; perhaps TRBD2 as D (5 bases). V dropped 1 base and J dropped 4 bases, with 12 bases sitting between them. The germline gives CDR1 SGHNT, CDR2 YYREEE (reference sequence). This CDR3 comprises 15 residues. In DNA, the CDR3 is TGTGCCAGCAGCTTGAAGAGGGAACAATACAATGAGCAGTTCTTC. This translates into CASSLKREQYNEQFF. Combining the CDR3 with reference TRBV5-4 and TRBJ2-1 gives the whole variable domain ETGVTQSPTHLIKTRGQQVTLRCSSQSGHNTVSWYQQALGQGPQFIFQYYREEENGRGNFPPRFSGLQFPNYSSELNVNALELDDSALYLCASSLKREQYNEQFFGPGTRLTVL.

This clone is a singleton in its sample. This chain joins TRBV3-1 (or the pseudogene TRBV3-2) and TRBJ1-3; 9 bases match TRBD1. CDR1 is LGHDT and CDR2 is YNNKEL in the germline V gene (reference sequence). The V gene end was trimmed by 3 bases and the J gene end by 3 bases; junction bases not matched to a gene: 3. This CDR3 comprises 15 residues. The CDR3 DNA reads TGTGCCAGCAGCCAGACAGGGGGGTTTGGAAACACCATATATTTT. The encoded protein is CASSQTGGFGNTIYF.

This clone was recorded once. The gene calls are TRBV6-4 and TRBJ1-1, with 8 bases aligning to TRBD1. This CDR3 comprises 18 residues. Trimming took 6 bases from V and 4 from J; bases not matched to a gene: 19. Germline V lookup: CDR1 MRHNA, CDR2 SNTAGT. Written as DNA, the CDR3 is TGTGCCAGCAGCCCCGGGGGTAGGACAGGGAAAGCGGTCACTGAAGCTTTCTTT. This sequence encodes CASSPGGRTGKAVTEAFF.